This T cell receptor (beta chain) was recorded in a study of shared clonotypes between healthy human individuals. Germline V gene lookup returns CDR1 SQVTM and CDR2 ANQGSEA. The CDR3 runs to 10 residues. V shed 2 bases and J shed 2 bases, with 0 bases lying between them. Some clones are missing from TCRdb's copy, which holds only in-frame ones; the method was immunoSEQ multiplex PCR. The sample shows about 2.5 million clones, about nine tenths of them seen only once. V gene TRBV29-1 combines with J gene TRBJ1-1; D remains unclear. The sequence was collected from a young man in good health. Some clones in this sample may be carry-over from other donors' samples. Source material: naive CD4+ T cells from PBMCs. Subset specified: CD45RA+ positively selected. As DNA, the CDR3 is TGCAGCGTTGAAAACACTGAAGCTTTCTTT. Translating it yields CSVENTEAFF. The whole variable domain, remainder taken from reference TRBV29-1 and TRBJ1-1, is SAVISQKPSRDICQRGTSLTIQCQVDSQVTMMFWYRQQPGQSLTLIATANQGSEATYESGFVIDKFPISRPNLTFSTLTVSNMSPEDSSIYLCSVENTEAFFGQGTRLTVV.